This is a list of T cell receptor beta chains from one sample in a study of identical twins. MiXCR, run by TCRdb on the 5' RACE reads, gives a single entry per CDR3 protein. Here the sample spans fewer than 800,000 distinct CDR3 sequences, 7.1% being singletons. These same data were also listed under a study on yellow fever vaccine responses in identical twins.

Specimen: PBMCs. The receptor source for this set is a woman younger than 30 in good health. Both conserved end residues are trimmed from each CDR3. Clone size is not always given. Where it is, it says once, few, many or a class for expanded clones.

j_call	clone_size	v_call	cdr3_aa
TRBJ2-3	many	TRBV12-3/TRBV12-4	ASRRAGVPDTQY
TRBJ2-3	many	TRBV5-1	ATRGHLTDTQY
TRBJ2-1	many	TRBV5-1	ASSLGGDSYNEQF
TRBJ2-1	many	TRBV2	ASSAMPDRDNEQF
TRBJ1-1	few	TRBV27	ASSLLAGLGKAF
TRBJ2-3	NA	TRBV2	ASSDGLASTDTQY
TRBJ1-4	few	TRBV5-1	ASSSGTGRAKLF
TRBJ2-5	many	TRBV12-3/TRBV12-4	ASSSWDRLAWETQY
TRBJ2-5	many	TRBV7-6	ASSLGYRYGETQY
TRBJ2-5	many	TRBV25-1	ASGAGVLQETQY
TRBJ2-5	few	TRBV6-1	ASSADYRETQY
TRBJ2-5	few	TRBV29-1	SVGPGETQY
TRBJ2-5	NA	TRBV7-9	ALSKTSGRETQY
TRBJ2-1	NA	TRBV5-1	ASSFRSSSYNEQF
TRBJ2-5	few	TRBV7-3	ASSLKPGEATQY
TRBJ1-2	many	TRBV12-3/TRBV12-4	ASSLDPGHNYGYT
TRBJ1-5	NA	TRBV28	ASSGGGFNQPQH
TRBJ1-1	few	TRBV9	ASSVVRNTEAF
TRBJ2-3	few	TRBV28	ASSPGLAGGEGTDTQY
TRBJ2-7	many	TRBV29-1	SVGLAGGSSYEQY
TRBJ2-7	few	TRBV6-1	ASSEFVNSYEQY
TRBJ1-5	many	TRBV27	ASSSRQGGSNQPQH
TRBJ2-4	NA	TRBV6-2/TRBV6-3	ASSWGQALDKNIQY
TRBJ2-3	few	TRBV12-3/TRBV12-4	ASTVGHRTDTQY
TRBJ2-7	few	TRBV6-1	ASSDIVGTGVTYEQY
TRBJ2-1	NA	TRBV7-9	ASKTSFHEQF
TRBJ2-1	few	TRBV12-3/TRBV12-4	ASSPWTSANEQF
TRBJ2-7	few	TRBV12-3/TRBV12-4	ASRRTSGSVYEQY
TRBJ2-2	many	TRBV2	ASIRGLTNTGELF
TRBJ2-7	few	TRBV11-2	ASSLEWAGGSYEQY
TRBJ2-1	few	TRBV10-3	AISESSGNNEQF
TRBJ2-7	few	TRBV28	ASSSGTSGNLREQY
TRBJ2-2	many	TRBV3-1	ASSPRLAGSGELF
TRBJ2-7	few	TRBV20-1	SGGLAGVYEQY
TRBJ2-5	few	TRBV29-1	SVGTSGSGETQY
TRBJ2-1	NA	TRBV7-6	ASSPGAGTNNEQF
TRBJ2-1	many	TRBV12-3/TRBV12-4	ASSRLALDEQF
TRBJ1-1	NA	TRBV6-1	ASSATGVAF
TRBJ2-7	few	TRBV20-1	SARRGTSGTYEQY
TRBJ2-7	NA	TRBV20-1	SATRDRDYEQY
TRBJ2-2	NA	TRBV6-5	ASSYTSSGATGELF
TRBJ2-2	many	TRBV9	ASSAPRGGGTGELF
TRBJ2-1	many	TRBV10-3	AISENGLAGGETYNEQF
TRBJ1-1	NA	TRBV2	ASSRIGDTEAF
TRBJ2-5	few	TRBV5-5	ASSLRQGVAETQY
TRBJ2-1	few	TRBV6-1	ASSTRRISLEDEQF
TRBJ1-2	NA	TRBV4-2	ASSQEFLYYGYT
TRBJ2-5	NA	TRBV4-2	ASSQDPGAPYQETQY
TRBJ2-7	NA	TRBV28	ASSYGGASVSGSYEQY
TRBJ2-2	few	TRBV7-9	ASSRQGTTGELF
TRBJ1-6	many	TRBV12-3/TRBV12-4	ASRAGTGVNSPLH
TRBJ2-7	NA	TRBV20-1	SARDYAGGPLGEQY
TRBJ2-3	few	TRBV5-1	ASGRGNTDTQY
TRBJ2-3	NA	TRBV5-1	ASHPGRQPYTDTQY
TRBJ2-3	few	TRBV5-1	ASKGLAGRADTQY